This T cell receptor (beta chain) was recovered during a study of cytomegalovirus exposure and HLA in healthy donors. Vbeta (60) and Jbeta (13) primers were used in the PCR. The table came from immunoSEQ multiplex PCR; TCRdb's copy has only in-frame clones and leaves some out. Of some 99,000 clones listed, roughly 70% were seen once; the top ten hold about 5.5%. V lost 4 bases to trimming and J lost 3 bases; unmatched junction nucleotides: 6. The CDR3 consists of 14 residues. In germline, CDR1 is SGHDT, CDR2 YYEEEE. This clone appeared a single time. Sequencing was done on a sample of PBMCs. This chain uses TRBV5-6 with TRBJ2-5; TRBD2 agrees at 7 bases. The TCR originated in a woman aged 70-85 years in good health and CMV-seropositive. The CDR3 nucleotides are TGTGCCAGCAGCCTCGGGACTACCAAAGAGACCCAGTACTTC. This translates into CASSLGTTKETQYF.